Listed below are T cell receptor beta chains from one sample, sequenced in a study of T-cell reconstitution after alpha-beta-depleted transplantation in children. TCRdb reprocessed the PCR reads with MiXCR, giving one entry per CDR3 protein. Of 200,000 to 300,000 distinct CDR3 sequences in the sample, around 12% were seen once. Material: PBMCs from the stem cell graft donor, obtained from the stem cell graft. All receptors derive from a human donor who donated a stem cell graft to a child with acute lymphoblastic leukemia. Each CDR3 is given with its conserved first and last residue. Each record gives: J gene, D gene, clone size, V gene, CDR3 protein, CDR3 DNA. D genes are given only for firm matches. Rows may omit the clone size; those that give it use once, few, many or a size class.

TRBJ2-5 TRBD1 NA TRBV4-3 CASSQGSQGARETQYF TGCGCCAGCAGCCAAGGCTCCCAGGGGGCGCGGGAGACCCAGTACTTC
TRBJ2-7 NA NA TRBV30 CAWDRATGEQYF TGTGCCTGGGACCGGGCCACGGGTGAGCAGTACTTC
TRBJ2-1 NA many TRBV20-1 CSVVGNEQFF TGCAGTGTTGTAGGGAATGAGCAGTTCTTC
TRBJ2-1 TRBD2 many TRBV7-9 CASSPSGSDYNEQFF TGTGCCAGCAGCCCTAGCGGGAGTGACTACAATGAGCAGTTCTTC
TRBJ2-5 TRBD1 many TRBV7-2 CASSPDRGRQETQYF TGTGCCAGCAGCCCCGACAGGGGCAGGCAAGAGACCCAGTACTTC
TRBJ2-7 NA many TRBV29-1 CSVEDRAGEQYF TGCAGCGTTGAGGACCGCGCAGGGGAGCAGTACTTC
TRBJ2-1 NA NA TRBV7-2 CASSLEGPNEQFF TGTGCCAGCAGCTTAGAAGGGCCAAATGAGCAGTTCTTC
TRBJ1-2 NA many TRBV20-1 CSTRDSRGSGYTF TGCAGTACTCGTGACTCCAGGGGTAGCGGCTACACCTTC
TRBJ1-1 TRBD1 many TRBV29-1 CSVDAVFRTGEGEAFF TGCAGCGTTGACGCTGTTTTCCGGACAGGAGAGGGTGAAGCTTTCTTT
TRBJ2-3 NA many TRBV6-5 CASSSPWAITDTQYF TGTGCCAGCAGTTCCCCCTGGGCCATCACAGATACGCAGTATTTT
TRBJ1-4 NA many TRBV27 CASSLMWGTNEKLFF TGTGCCAGCAGTTTAATGTGGGGAACTAATGAAAAACTGTTTTTT
TRBJ2-7 NA many TRBV5-4 CASSYGAEAYEQYF TGTGCCAGCAGTTATGGGGCCGAGGCCTACGAGCAGTACTTC
TRBJ2-2 TRBD2 many TRBV11-2 CASSSPGLAGPTNTGELFF TGTGCCAGCAGCTCCCCCGGACTAGCGGGGCCTACGAACACCGGGGAGCTGTTTTTT
TRBJ2-3 NA many TRBV30 CAWSGGDTQYF TGTGCCTGGAGTGGGGGGGATACGCAGTATTTT
TRBJ2-5 NA many TRBV12-5 CASGLPKRAQEKTQYF TGTGCTAGTGGTTTGCCTAAGAGGGCCCAAGAAAAGACCCAGTACTTC
TRBJ2-2 NA many TRBV9 CASSVAIRPGATGELFF TGTGCCAGCAGCGTAGCTATTCGGCCAGGGGCCACCGGGGAGCTGTTTTTT
TRBJ2-1 NA few TRBV12-3/TRBV12-4 CASSFSSLNEQFF TGTGCCAGCAGTTTCAGCAGCCTCAATGAGCAGTTCTTC
TRBJ2-7 NA many TRBV7-9 CASSRGVDEQYF TGTGCCAGCAGCCGCGGGGTAGACGAGCAGTACTTC
TRBJ1-2 NA many TRBV12-3/TRBV12-4 CASSLAWGVTNYGYTF TGTGCCAGCAGTTTAGCTTGGGGAGTTACTAACTATGGCTACACCTTC
TRBJ1-1 TRBD1 many TRBV29-1 CSVMTGGNTEAFF TGCAGCGTTATGACAGGGGGGAACACTGAAGCTTTCTTT
TRBJ2-7 NA NA TRBV7-2 CASSLEGLRDQYF TGTGCCAGCAGCTTAGAAGGCCTTCGGGACCAGTACTTC
TRBJ2-7 NA many TRBV6-6 CASSYRDEQYF TGTGCCAGCAGTTACCGAGACGAGCAGTACTTC
TRBJ1-4 TRBD1 many TRBV6-1 CASREPGQGLRREKLFF TGTGCCAGCAGGGAACCGGGACAGGGGCTCAGAAGAGAAAAACTGTTTTTT
TRBJ1-1 NA many TRBV27 CASSPQVTGGGTEAFF TGTGCCAGCAGTCCGCAGGTGACCGGGGGAGGTACTGAAGCTTTCTTT
TRBJ2-3 NA NA TRBV2 CASSERVLPSTDTQYF TGTGCCAGCAGTGAAAGGGTACTCCCATCCACAGATACGCAGTATTTT
TRBJ2-5 NA many TRBV10-3 CAISDLRSEETQYF TGTGCCATCAGTGATCTGCGCAGCGAAGAGACCCAGTACTTC
TRBJ1-4 NA few TRBV20-1 CSARDLKGSREKLFF TGCAGTGCTAGAGATCTGAAGGGTTCGAGGGAAAAACTGTTTTTT
TRBJ2-1 TRBD2 many TRBV5-1 CASSLGLDRSNEQFF TGCGCCAGCAGCTTAGGACTAGATCGGTCGAATGAGCAGTTCTTC
TRBJ1-5 TRBD1 many TRBV3-1 CASSHGTGRNQPQHF TGTGCCAGCAGCCACGGGACAGGCCGCAATCAGCCCCAGCATTTT
TRBJ2-2 NA many TRBV20-1 CSARGVGGPNTGELFF TGCAGTGCTAGAGGGGTCGGGGGCCCGAACACCGGGGAGCTGTTTTTT
TRBJ2-7 TRBD1 many TRBV12-3/TRBV12-4 CASSSGTGGFEQYF TGTGCCAGCAGCTCCGGGACAGGGGGCTTCGAGCAGTACTTC
TRBJ2-3 TRBD2 NA TRBV20-1 CSARALLAGESDTQYF TGCAGTGCTAGAGCCTTACTAGCGGGAGAGTCAGATACGCAGTATTTT
TRBJ1-2 TRBD1 many TRBV12-3/TRBV12-4 CASQNRGSGYTF TGTGCCAGCCAGAACAGGGGAAGTGGCTACACCTTC
TRBJ1-3 NA many TRBV2 CASEGDSGNTIYF TGTGCCAGCGAGGGAGACTCTGGAAACACCATATATTTT
TRBJ1-1 NA NA TRBV4-1 CASSQQRNTEAFF TGCGCCAGCAGCCAACAGCGGAACACTGAAGCTTTCTTT
TRBJ2-7 TRBD2 few TRBV11-2 CASSANLAGKNYEQYF TGTGCCAGCAGCGCCAATCTAGCGGGAAAAAACTACGAGCAGTACTTC
TRBJ2-5 TRBD1 NA TRBV6-1 CASRPLQGSGETQYF TGTGCCAGCAGACCGCTACAGGGGAGTGGGGAGACCCAGTACTTC
TRBJ2-2 NA many TRBV12-3/TRBV12-4 CASTIGTAVRWDTGELFF TGTGCCAGCACCATAGGGACCGCCGTCAGATGGGACACCGGGGAGCTGTTTTTT
TRBJ2-1 TRBD2 many TRBV12-3/TRBV12-4 CASTAGTRSSYNEQFF TGTGCCAGCACCGCGGGGACTAGGAGCTCCTACAATGAGCAGTTCTTC
TRBJ2-5 NA many TRBV20-1 CSARVDLETQYF TGCAGTGCTAGAGTAGATTTGGAGACCCAGTACTTC
TRBJ1-5 TRBD1 NA TRBV20-1 CSATWRGTGLEVQPQHF TGCAGTGCTACCTGGAGGGGGACAGGTTTAGAAGTTCAGCCCCAGCATTTT
TRBJ1-3 NA many TRBV7-7 CASSLFPAGSGNTIYF TGTGCTAGCAGCTTATTCCCCGCGGGCTCTGGAAACACCATATATTTT
TRBJ1-5 TRBD1 many TRBV7-8 CASSRDSPNQPQHF TGTGCCAGCAGCCGGGACAGCCCGAATCAGCCCCAGCATTTT
TRBJ2-5 NA many TRBV29-1 CSVDMGKTQYF TGCAGCGTTGACATGGGAAAGACCCAGTACTTC
TRBJ1-5 NA many TRBV7-8 CASSSRESSNQPQHF TGTGCCAGCAGCTCACGGGAATCGAGCAATCAGCCCCAGCATTTT
TRBJ1-6 NA many TRBV27 CASSFPVRTYNSPLHF TGTGCCAGCAGTTTCCCTGTCAGAACCTATAATTCACCCCTCCACTTT
TRBJ1-2 NA NA TRBV7-7 CASRFGEVYGYTF TGTGCTAGCAGGTTCGGGGAGGTCTATGGCTACACCTTC
TRBJ2-5 NA many TRBV20-1 CSARQFVWGETQYF TGCAGTGCTAGGCAGTTTGTATGGGGAGAGACCCAGTACTTC
TRBJ2-3 NA many TRBV20-1 CSARSPRGSSDTQYF TGCAGTGCTAGGAGCCCACGGGGTTCTTCAGATACGCAGTATTTT
TRBJ2-3 TRBD2 many TRBV6-2/TRBV6-3 CASSSGLGADTQYF TGTGCCAGCAGTTCGGGACTAGGCGCAGATACGCAGTATTTT
TRBJ2-7 TRBD2 many TRBV5-5 CASSPAGAAPTYEQYF TGTGCCAGCAGCCCAGCGGGGGCCGCTCCTACCTACGAGCAGTACTTC
TRBJ2-4 TRBD1 NA TRBV27 CASSLGQPLPAKNIQYF TGTGCCAGCAGTTTGGGACAGCCCTTGCCGGCCAAAAACATTCAGTACTTC
TRBJ1-2 NA many TRBV7-9 CASIKGGYGYTF TGTGCCAGCATTAAGGGTGGCTATGGCTACACCTTC